Listed below are T cell receptor beta chains from one sample, sequenced in a study of blood T cell repertoires in COVID-19. Assay used: immunoSEQ multiplex PCR; TCRdb lists only in-frame clones, some missing. Among roughly 500,000 clones listed, less than 90% were seen once. Sequenced: PBMCs or T cells enriched from blood (not recorded which). The receptors here all came from an older woman who had recovered from COVID-19. The CDR3 runs from the conserved cysteine through the conserved F or W. D genes are given only for firm matches. Clone size is stated in some rows and not others, as once, few, many or a class when expanded.

D gene	clone size	J gene	V gene	CDR3 DNA	CDR3 protein
NA	NA	TRBJ1-1	TRBV6-5	TGTGCCAGCAGTTCTACCGGGACTCCTGACACTGAAGCTTTCTTT	CASSSTGTPDTEAFF
NA	NA	TRBJ2-1	TRBV7-2	TGTGCCAGCAGCCCGGGCGGAAGGAGGGAGCAGTTCTTC	CASSPGGRREQFF
NA	NA	TRBJ1-2	TRBV19	TGTGCCAGTCTACCAGGACAGCCTAACTATGGCTACACCTTC	CASLPGQPNYGYTF
TRBD2	NA	TRBJ2-3	TRBV4-2	TGTGCCAGCAGCCGAGATCTTACTAGCGGGGGGGCGGATACGCAGTATTTT	CASSRDLTSGGADTQYF
NA	NA	TRBJ2-7	TRBV2	TGTGCCAGCAGTGTTTTCGCGGGCAGAGACTCCTACGAGCAGTACTTC	CASSVFAGRDSYEQYF
TRBD2	NA	TRBJ2-1	TRBV5-1	TGCGCCAGCAGCTCCCCGTTCGACGGGGGGATCAGGGAGCAGTTCTTC	CASSSPFDGGIREQFF
TRBD1	NA	TRBJ1-5	TRBV5-6	TGTGCCAGCAGCCCGATTACGGACAGGGTACCTTATAGCAATCAGCCCCAGCATTTT	CASSPITDRVPYSNQPQHF
TRBD1	NA	TRBJ1-6	TRBV6-5	TGTGCCAGCAGACCAGCAGGGGGCGGTAGTTCACCCCTCCACTTT	CASRPAGGGSSPLHF
NA	NA	TRBJ1-2	TRBV18	TGTGCCAGCTCACCGAAGGACACACACAGAACTAACTATGGCTACACCTTC	CASSPKDTHRTNYGYTF
TRBD2	NA	TRBJ2-1	TRBV5-1	TGCGCCAGCACCGGGACTAGCGGGGGAAATGAGCAGTTCTTC	CASTGTSGGNEQFF
TRBD1	NA	TRBJ1-5	TRBV6-6	TGTGCCAGCAGTTCACAGACAGGGGGCGTCGGTCAGCCCCAGCATTTT	CASSSQTGGVGQPQHF
TRBD1	NA	TRBJ2-2	TRBV19	TGTGCCAGTAGGAGGGACAGAGCCCTCGGGGAGACCGGGGAGCTGTTTTTT	CASRRDRALGETGELFF
NA	NA	TRBJ2-7	TRBV16	TGTGCCAGCAGCCAAGGGACACTGGGACCCTACGAGCAGTACTTC	CASSQGTLGPYEQYF
TRBD1	once	TRBJ1-5	TRBV2	TGTGCCAGCAGTGAGACAGGGGTGGGTCAGCCCCAGCATTTT	CASSETGVGQPQHF
TRBD1	NA	TRBJ1-2	TRBV5-4	TGTGCCAGCAGCAAGGGGACAGGGGGCGATGGCTACACCTTC	CASSKGTGGDGYTF
TRBD1	NA	TRBJ1-4	TRBV5-1	TGCGCCAGCAGCCGGGACGGGACAGGGGCCGCAACTAATGAAAAACTGTTTTTT	CASSRDGTGAATNEKLFF
NA	NA	TRBJ1-1	TRBV7-9	TGTGCCAGCAGCTCCGGGGGGAACACTGAAGCTTTCTTT	CASSSGGNTEAFF
TRBD1	NA	TRBJ1-1	TRBV30	TGTGCCTGGGACAGGGGGACGACTGAAGCTTTCTTT	CAWDRGTTEAFF
NA	few	TRBJ2-1	TRBV9	TGTGCCAGCAGCGGCCCCTCAGGGATAGGGCAGTTCTTC	CASSGPSGIGQFF
NA	NA	TRBJ1-2	TRBV9	TGTGCCAGCAGCGTCCAGACAGTAGCTAACTATGGCTACACCTTC	CASSVQTVANYGYTF
TRBD1	NA	TRBJ1-5	TRBV24-1	TGTGCCACCAGTGACCCCGGACAGGGGTGGAATCAGCCCCAGCATTTT	CATSDPGQGWNQPQHF
NA	NA	TRBJ2-2	TRBV10-1	TGCGCCAGCAGTGCCCCTGGAGCGAACACCGGGGAGCTGTTTTTT	CASSAPGANTGELFF
NA	NA	TRBJ2-3	TRBV13	TGTGCCAGCAGCGAAACGGGGAGCACAGATACGCAGTATTTT	CASSETGSTDTQYF
NA	NA	TRBJ1-6	TRBV19	TGTGCCAGTACCCCTGCGGAGGGCAGGGATTCACCCCTCCACTTT	CASTPAEGRDSPLHF
TRBD1	NA	TRBJ1-2	TRBV5-8	TGTGCCAGCAGCAATCCTTACAGGGGCGGTGGCTACACCTTC	CASSNPYRGGGYTF
NA	NA	TRBJ1-6	TRBV27	TGTGCCAGCAGTTATCAGGGCATCAATTCACCCCTCCACTTT	CASSYQGINSPLHF
NA	NA	TRBJ2-1	TRBV29-1	TGCAGCGTTGAAGGGGCCATGGAGCAGTTCTTC	CSVEGAMEQFF
NA	NA	TRBJ2-5	TRBV4-2	TGTGCCAGCAGCCAAACGGCGGGTCTGGAGACCCAGTACTTC	CASSQTAGLETQYF
NA	once	TRBJ2-2	TRBV18	TGTGCCAGCTCACCAAGCTCGGGGTTTCGGACCGGGGAGCTGTTTTTT	CASSPSSGFRTGELFF
TRBD2	NA	TRBJ2-2	TRBV4-1	TGCGCCAGCAGCCATGTCCGGCTAGCGGGGGGGTCCGGGGAGCTGTTTTTT	CASSHVRLAGGSGELFF
NA	NA	TRBJ1-1	TRBV19	TGTGCCAGTAGTACATTGACAGCGAGCCTCACTGAAGCTTTCTTT	CASSTLTASLTEAFF
NA	NA	TRBJ2-1	TRBV5-1	TGCGCCAGCAGCCGAACGCCTCCAGGGGATGAGCAGTTCTTC	CASSRTPPGDEQFF
TRBD2	NA	TRBJ2-7	TRBV4-2	TGTGCCAGCAGCCAAGACCATAGCGGGGGCCCCTCCTACGAGCAGTACTTC	CASSQDHSGGPSYEQYF
TRBD1	NA	TRBJ1-5	TRBV24-1	TGTGCCACCAGTGAGAGACAGGGGGGGAATCAGCCCCAGCATTTT	CATSERQGGNQPQHF
TRBD2	NA	TRBJ2-1	TRBV5-6	TGTGCCAGCAGCTACTGGACTAGCGGGGGCCACAATGAGCAGTTCTTC	CASSYWTSGGHNEQFF
TRBD2	NA	TRBJ2-2	TRBV3-1/TRBV3-2	TGTGCCAGCAGCCGTCTAGCGGGGGGGTTGACCGGGGAGCTGTTTTTT	CASSRLAGGLTGELFF
NA	NA	TRBJ1-2	TRBV13	TGTGCCAGCAGCTCGAGAACCGGGACAAGTTATGGCTACACCTTC	CASSSRTGTSYGYTF
TRBD1	NA	TRBJ2-3	TRBV5-1	TGCGCCAGCAGTTTCACTAGGACAGGGGCGAATATAGATACGCAGTATTTT	CASSFTRTGANIDTQYF
NA	NA	TRBJ1-6	TRBV19	TGTGCCAGTAGTATTCGAGGCTCCTATAATTCACCCCTCCACTTT	CASSIRGSYNSPLHF
TRBD1	NA	TRBJ2-6	TRBV19	TGTGCCAGTAGTATAGTGCAGGGGGCGTATGGGGCCAACGTCCTGACTTTC	CASSIVQGAYGANVLTF
TRBD2	once	TRBJ2-7	TRBV5-1	TGCGCCAGCAGCCCCCGGGGAGGGTTGGACGAGCAGTACTTC	CASSPRGGLDEQYF
TRBD1	NA	TRBJ1-1	TRBV27	TGTGCCAGCAAGGCGTGGACAGGGTTAAGAACTGAAGCTTTCTTT	CASKAWTGLRTEAFF
TRBD2	NA	TRBJ2-3	TRBV18	TGTGCCAGCTCACCAATTATTCCGGGACTAGCGAATGCCCTAGATACGCAGTATTTT	CASSPIIPGLANALDTQYF
TRBD1	NA	TRBJ1-6	TRBV5-5	TGTGCCAGCAGCTTGGGGATACAGGGGGCGACCTATAATTCACCCCTCCACTTT	CASSLGIQGATYNSPLHF